Each of the 11 T cell receptor beta chains below was sequenced from the same sample in a study of blood T cell repertoires in COVID-19 (dated by TCRdb to the early 2020s). Libraries were built with the immunoSEQ multiplex PCR assay. TCRdb provides this immuneACCESS table in a form limited to in-frame rearrangements. Some clones are lacking; in checked studies, under half of them reflect an unresolved V gene, and why the rest are absent is not known. In all, the sample holds 52,000 or so clones, and around 85% of those were seen once. The ten most abundant clones make up roughly an eighth of the sample. Sequenced sample: peripheral blood. These receptors all come from a human donor in a cohort sampled during active COVID-19.

The CDR3 protein is CAWRSNGNTGELFF. The CDR3 DNA sequence: TGTGCCTGGAGGTCTAACGGGAACACCGGGGAGCTGTTTTTT. The V call is TRBV30, the J call TRBJ2-2; no clear D. Germline V gene data show CDR1 as GTSNPN and CDR2 as SVGIG (reference sequence). V was pared by 3 bases and J by 1 base, with 9 bases between. The CDR3 runs 14 residues. Supplemented by reference TRBV30 and TRBJ2-2, the full variable domain reads SQTIHQWPATLVQPVGSPLSLECTVEGTSNPNLYWYRQAAGRGLQLLFYSVGIGQISSEVPQNLSASRPQDRQFILSSKKLLLSDSGFYLCAWRSNGNTGELFFGEGSRLTVL.

This chain joins TRBV4-1 and TRBJ2-6, with 8 nucleotides matching TRBD2. Trimming removed 1 base from V and 0 bases from J; junction bases left unmatched: 5. The CDR3 is made up of 18 amino acids. Germline assignment: CDR1 MGHRA and CDR2 YSYEKL. The CDR3 sequence: CASSQAGGPLSGANVLTF. CDR3 in DNA: TGCGCCAGCAGCCAAGCGGGGGGGCCTCTCTCTGGGGCCAACGTCCTGACTTTC.

V usage is TRBV9 and J usage is TRBJ2-1, with 7 bases lining up with TRBD2. This CDR3 has 14 amino acids. Germline loops: CDR1 SGDLS, CDR2 YYNGEE. V dropped 4 bases and J dropped 3; count of bases not matched to a gene: 4. CDR3 coding DNA: TGTGCCAGCAGCCCCTGGGAGGGCTACAATGAGCAGTTCTTC. It encodes CASSPWEGYNEQFF.

J is TRBJ1-5 and V is TRBV19; 8 nucleotides align to TRBD1. Germline CDR1 is LNHDA and CDR2 is SQIVND (reference sequence). The CDR3 is 17 amino acids. V shed 5 bases, J shed 4 bases, and the junction held 13 bases outside the gene matches. CDR3: CASSAPWDRRWNQPQHF. The CDR3 coding sequence is TGTGCCAGTAGTGCCCCTTGGGACAGGAGGTGGAATCAGCCCCAGCATTTT.

This chain uses TRBV5-4 with TRBJ2-1; TRBD2 matches at 13 bases. The CDR3 totals 15 residues. Germline lookup yields CDR1 SGHNT and CDR2 YYREEE (reference sequence). V lost 3 bases and J lost 6; bases outside the gene matches: 3. CDR3 loop: CASSYRLAGGNEQFF. In nucleotides, the CDR3 is TGTGCCAGCAGCTATCGACTAGCGGGAGGCAATGAGCAGTTCTTC.

The chain recombines TRBV2 with TRBJ2-7; the match to TRBD1 covers 9 bases. CDR1 is SNHLY and CDR2 is FYNNEI in the germline V gene. The trim removed 6 bases at V and 5 bases at J, leaving 8 bases unmatched. The CDR3 contains 14 residues. CDR3 sequence reads: CASREPGQGNEQYF. As DNA, the CDR3 is TGTGCCAGCAGAGAACCGGGACAGGGCAACGAGCAGTACTTC.

Comment on this clone: The same CDR3 can be traced to other DNA sequences in this sample. The rearrangement links TRBV5-1 to TRBJ1-1; D is unclear. CDR1 SGHRS and CDR2 YFSETQ come from the germline V gene. This CDR3 has 13 amino acids. Trimming removed 0 bases at V and 0 bases at J, with 3 bases between. CDR3 residues: CASSLGVNTEAFF. CDR3 DNA: TGCGCCAGCAGCTTGGGCGTGAACACTGAAGCTTTCTTT.

The rearrangement joins TRBV24-1 to TRBJ2-5; D is possibly TRBD2 (5 bases). The CDR3 loop spans 15 amino acids. Germline V CDR1 and CDR2: KGHDR, SFDVKD. With 4 bases removed from V and 5 bases from J, the gap between germline ends came to 16 bases. The CDR3 region is CATSDQDWTGETQYF. CDR3 nucleotides: TGTGCCACCAGTGACCAGGACTGGACCGGCGAGACCCAGTACTTC.

The CDR3 protein is CASSLGTSGTQFF. The CDR3 DNA follows: TGTGCCAGCAGTTTGGGGACTAGCGGTACGCAGTTCTTC. This chain links TRBV28 with TRBJ2-1, with TRBD2 identical over 11 bases. Germline CDR1 is MDHEN and CDR2 is SYDVKM. This CDR3 contains 13 residues. V shed 3 bases and J 12 bases; nucleotides not matched to a gene: 4.

The chain employs TRBV5-1 and TRBJ1-2; unclear D gene. The CDR3 loop spans 15 amino acids. CDR1 and CDR2 from the germline V gene are SGHRS and YFSETQ. The V gene lost 4 bases and the J gene lost 5 bases, with 18 bases spanning the gap. CDR3 residues: CASSPDAGWAYGYTF. In DNA form, the CDR3 reads TGCGCCAGCAGCCCCGACGCAGGCTGGGCTTATGGCTACACCTTC.

The V and J genes are TRBV6-2 or TRBV6-3 and TRBJ2-1; 8 nucleotides line up with TRBD2. The CDR3 has 18 amino acids. In germline, CDR1 is MNHEY, CDR2 SVGEGT. V was pared by 1 base and J by 1 base, with 9 bases of the junction left unmatched. The CDR3 protein is CASSYWLAGLPSYNEQFF. For the CDR3, the DNA is TGTGCCAGCAGTTACTGGCTAGCGGGTCTTCCGTCCTACAATGAGCAGTTCTTC.